The 13 T cell receptor beta chains given below trace back to one sample, sequenced in a study of T cell repertoires in cytomegalovirus infection. From the reads, TCRdb called clonotypes with MiXCR, one entry per CDR3 protein. Among about 460,000 distinct CDR3 sequences listed, approximately 10% were seen once. The material sequenced was PBMCs. The receptors here all came from a human donor in good health (CMV status not recorded). Some clones in this sample may be carry-over from other donors' samples.

The genes are TRBV9 and TRBJ1-2; D perhaps matches TRBD1 (6 bases). Germline CDR1 and CDR2: SGDLS and YYNGEE. The CDR3 is made up of 19 amino acids. V lost 3 bases and J 3 bases, leaving 27 bases between the germline ends. In nucleotides, the CDR3 is TGTGCCAGCAGCGCGTCACTGGGGGCCTACAGTCTCCGGGACTATGGCTACACCTTC. Encoded protein: CASSASLGAYSLRDYGYTF.

There are many counts of this clonotype. The genes are TRBV7-3 and TRBJ2-4; either TRBD1 or TRBD2 may fit D (7 bases each). V lost 4 bases and J 4 bases, leaving 17 bases between the germline ends. The CDR3 is made up of 16 amino acids. The germline CDR1 and CDR2 sequences are SGHTA and FQGTGA. This chain's CDR3 is CASSSEGGDRKNIQYF. The CDR3 DNA sequence: TGTGCCAGCAGCTCCGAGGGGGGGGACAGAAAAAACATTCAGTACTTC.

This clonotype was found many times. The chain combines TRBV7-9 with TRBJ2-7, with D perhaps matching TRBD2 (5 bases). The CDR3 consists of 16 residues. Per the germline V gene, CDR1 is SEHNR and CDR2 is FQNEAQ (reference sequence). V lost 3 bases, J lost 0 bases, and 15 bases lay in between. The CDR3 loop reads CASSFYSSPSSYEQYF. The CDR3 nucleotides read TGTGCCAGCAGCTTCTATTCTAGCCCGAGCTCCTACGAGCAGTACTTC.

This clonotype was seen many times. The rearrangement joins TRBV20-1 to TRBJ2-1, with a weak D call TRBD2 (6 bases). The germline V and J ends were trimmed by 0 bases and 12 bases, with 18 bases remaining between them. Germline CDR1 is DFQATT and CDR2 is SNEGSKA (reference sequence). The CDR3 loop spans 14 amino acids. The DNA of the CDR3 is TGCAGTGCTAGAGATCCTGCGGGAACGAATTTGCAGTTCTTC. The encoded protein is CSARDPAGTNLQFF.

This clonotype was seen a few times. The genes are TRBV20-1 and TRBJ1-1; TRBD1 matches 10 bases. J lost 5 bases, V lost 5 bases, and 2 bases had no gene match. Germline V gene lookup returns CDR1 DFQATT and CDR2 SNEGSKA (reference sequence). CDR3 length: 12 residues. The CDR3 sequence: CSAWDRGTEAFF. The CDR3 region has the DNA TGCAGTGCTTGGGACAGGGGAACTGAAGCTTTCTTT.

This clonotype was counted ten times or more. The chain combines TRBV11-2 with TRBJ2-5, with D possibly TRBD1 on 6 matching bases. V shed 5 bases and J shed 4 bases, with 20 bases lying between them. The CDR3 sequence is 16 residues long. The germline V gene has CDR1 SGHAT and CDR2 FQNNGV. CDR3 region: CASSPGVGATGETQYF. In DNA form, the CDR3 reads TGTGCCAGCAGCCCTGGGGTCGGCGCGACAGGAGAGACCCAGTACTTC. The full variable domain, rest sourced from reference TRBV11-2 and TRBJ2-5, is EAGVAQSPRYKIIEKRQSVAFWCNPISGHATLYWYQQILGQGPKLLIQFQNNGVVDDSQLPKDRFSAERLKGVDSTLKIQPAKLEDSAVYLCASSPGVGATGETQYFGPGTRLLVL.

This clonotype was observed at least ten times. The junction does not match germline at one end; this may be a read error. This rearrangement joins TRBV2 to TRBJ1-3; D is undetermined. This CDR3 is 10 amino acids long. In germline, CDR1 is SNHLY, CDR2 FYNNEI. The CDR3 nucleotides are TGTGCCAGCAGGGGAGGGTCTCCCCATTTT. This sequence encodes CASRGGSPHF. The variable domain in full, completed from reference TRBV2 and TRBJ1-3, reads EPEVTQTPSHQVTQMGQEVILRCVPISNHLYFYWYRQILGQKVEFLVSFYNNEISEKSEIFDDQFSVERPDGSNFTLKIRSTKLEDSAMYFCASRGGSPHFGEGSWLTVV.

This clonotype has more than one count but fewer than ten. The V and J genes are TRBV29-1 and TRBJ1-1, with D possibly being TRBD1 (6 bases). Germline CDR1 SQVTM, CDR2 ANQGSEA. V lost 6 bases and J 7 bases, leaving 9 bases between the germline ends. CDR3 size: 10 residues. This CDR3 is CSVVTGEAFF. The CDR3 DNA reads TGCAGCGTCGTGACAGGTGAAGCTTTCTTT. The entire variable domain, with the rest obtained from reference TRBV29-1 and TRBJ1-1, is as follows: SAVISQKPSRDICQRGTSLTIQCQVDSQVTMMFWYRQQPGQSLTLIATANQGSEATYESGFVIDKFPISRPNLTFSTLTVSNMSPEDSSIYLCSVVTGEAFFGQGTRLTVV.

This clonotype was seen at least ten times. This chain links TRBV7-9 with TRBJ2-4, with 7 bases that match TRBD1. The CDR3 sequence is 14 residues long. Trimming removed 5 bases from V and 7 bases from J; junction bases left unmatched: 8. Germline V gene lookup returns CDR1 SEHNR and CDR2 FQNEAQ (reference sequence). The CDR3: CASSPRTGTNIQYF. Here the CDR3 DNA reads TGTGCCAGCAGCCCTAGGACAGGAACGAACATTCAGTACTTC.

In this sample, this clonotype turned up many times. This chain links TRBV3-1 with TRBJ2-3, with 8 bases that match TRBD2. Germline V gene sequence: CDR1 LGHDT, CDR2 YNNKEL (reference sequence). The CDR3 totals 15 residues. The V segment lost 2 bases and the J segment 1 base; nucleotides outside the gene matches: 2. The CDR3 reads CASSQLTSGTDTQYF. The CDR3 nucleotides are TGTGCCAGCAGCCAACTGACTAGCGGCACAGATACGCAGTATTTT.

The rearrangement links TRBV27 to TRBJ1-1; weak D call: TRBD1 (6 bases). CDR1 MNHEY and CDR2 SMNVEV come from the germline V gene (reference sequence). Trimming stripped 1 base from V and 5 bases from J, with 17 bases between. The CDR3 covers 16 residues. The chain's CDR3 is CASSLFQGTRLTEAFF. The CDR3 DNA is TGTGCCAGCAGTTTATTTCAGGGGACGCGACTTACTGAAGCTTTCTTT.

This clonotype was counted ten times or more. The chain couples TRBV30 to TRBJ2-1; 9 bases are shared with TRBD1. V lost 1 base to trimming and J lost 5 bases; unmatched junction nucleotides: 9. Germline V gene sequence: CDR1 GTSNPN, CDR2 SVGIG (reference sequence). The CDR3 sequence is 16 residues long. This chain's CDR3 is CAWSGDTGGIDNEQFF. In DNA, the CDR3 is TGTGCCTGGAGTGGTGATACAGGGGGCATCGACAATGAGCAGTTCTTC.

In this sample, this clonotype turned up many times. V and J are TRBV4-2 and TRBJ1-5; 8 bases map to TRBD1. Germline V gene lookup returns CDR1 LGHNA and CDR2 YNFKEQ. The CDR3 extends over 17 amino acids. V dropped 2 bases and J dropped 4; count of bases not matched to a gene: 10. CDR3 protein: CASSQPSGQGLNQPQHF. CDR3 DNA: TGTGCCAGCAGCCAACCCTCCGGACAGGGCCTGAATCAGCCCCAGCATTTT.